This entry concerns a single T cell receptor beta chain. Assay: immunoSEQ multiplex PCR; the TCRdb copy retains only in-frame clones and omits some. The top ten clones hold 9% of a sample with some 15,000 clones, 75% to 90% of them seen once. Time point: baseline, week 1 (first vaccination visit). Sample treatment: pre-vaccination baseline after standard-of-care therapy. This entry is derived from a study of a mutant IDH1 vaccine in newly diagnosed glioma. This CDR3 has 17 amino acids. Germline V CDR1 and CDR2: SGHTA, FQGNSA. V was trimmed by 5 bases and J by 8 bases, leaving 27 bases between them. Sample: PBMCs, taken from a glioma patient treated with radiotherapy, temozolomide or both. The sequence came from a woman aged 40 to 55 with glioma. Some clones in this sample may be carry-over from other donors' samples. The chain is built from TRBV7-2 and TRBJ1-1; TRBD1 is a possible D gene (5 bases). CDR3 DNA: TGTGCCAGCAGCCCCCTCCCCCCAGGGTCCCGGACGAGAGAAGCTTTCTTT. It yields the protein CASSPLPPGSRTREAFF.